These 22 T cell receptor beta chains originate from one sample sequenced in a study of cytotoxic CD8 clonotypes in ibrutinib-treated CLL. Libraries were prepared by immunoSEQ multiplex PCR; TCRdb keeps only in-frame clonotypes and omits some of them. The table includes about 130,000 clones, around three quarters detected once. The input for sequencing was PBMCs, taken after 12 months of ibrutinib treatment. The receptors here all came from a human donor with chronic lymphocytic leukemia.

CDR3 sequence reads: CAISEFFIGMMNTEAFF. The CDR3 DNA follows: TGTGCCATCAGTGAGTTTTTTATCGGGATGATGAACACTGAAGCTTTCTTT. The chain employs TRBV10-3 and TRBJ1-1; D not certain. The CDR3 is made up of 17 amino acids. V lost 1 base and J lost 0, with 15 bases in between. CDR1 is ENHRY and CDR2 is SYGVKD in the germline V gene.

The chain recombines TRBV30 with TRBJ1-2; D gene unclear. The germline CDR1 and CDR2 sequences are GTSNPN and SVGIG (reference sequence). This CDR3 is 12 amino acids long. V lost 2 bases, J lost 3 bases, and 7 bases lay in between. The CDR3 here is CAWSTEYYGYTF. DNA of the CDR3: TGTGCCTGGAGTACAGAGTACTATGGCTACACCTTC. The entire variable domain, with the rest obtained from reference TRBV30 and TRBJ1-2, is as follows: SQTIHQWPATLVQPVGSPLSLECTVEGTSNPNLYWYRQAAGRGLQLLFYSVGIGQISSEVPQNLSASRPQDRQFILSSKKLLLSDSGFYLCAWSTEYYGYTFGSGTRLTVV.

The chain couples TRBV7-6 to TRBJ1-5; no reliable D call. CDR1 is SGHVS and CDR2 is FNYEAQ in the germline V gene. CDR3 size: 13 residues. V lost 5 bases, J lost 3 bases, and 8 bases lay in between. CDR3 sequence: CASSVQDNQPQHF. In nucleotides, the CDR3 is TGTGCCAGCAGCGTTCAGGACAATCAGCCCCAGCATTTT. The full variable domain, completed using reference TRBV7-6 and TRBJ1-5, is GAGVSQSPRYKVTKRGQDVALRCDPISGHVSLYWYRQALGQGPEFLTYFNYEAQQDKSGLPNDRFSAERPEGSISTLTIQRTEQRDSAMYRCASSVQDNQPQHFGDGTRLSIL.

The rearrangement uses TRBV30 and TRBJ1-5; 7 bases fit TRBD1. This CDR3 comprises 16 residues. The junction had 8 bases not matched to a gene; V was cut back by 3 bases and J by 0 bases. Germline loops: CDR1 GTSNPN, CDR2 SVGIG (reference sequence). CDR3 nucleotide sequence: TGTGCCTGGAGAAGACAGGGAGTCTATAGCAATCAGCCCCAGCATTTT. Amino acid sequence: CAWRRQGVYSNQPQHF.

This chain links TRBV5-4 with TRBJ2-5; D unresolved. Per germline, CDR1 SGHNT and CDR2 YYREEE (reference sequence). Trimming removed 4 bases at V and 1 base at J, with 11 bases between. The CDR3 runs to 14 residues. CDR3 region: CASSPGPIQETQYF. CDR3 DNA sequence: TGTGCCAGCAGCCCCGGGCCCATCCAAGAGACCCAGTACTTC.

The CDR3 spells CASSQALIGEQYF. CDR3 in DNA: TGCGCCAGCAGCCAAGCGTTAATAGGAGAGCAGTACTTC. J is TRBJ2-7 and V is TRBV4-1, with D hard to call. The germline V gene encodes CDR1 MGHRA and CDR2 YSYEKL. The CDR3 is 13 amino acids. The V and J ends lost 1 base and 7 bases respectively, with 11 bases between them.

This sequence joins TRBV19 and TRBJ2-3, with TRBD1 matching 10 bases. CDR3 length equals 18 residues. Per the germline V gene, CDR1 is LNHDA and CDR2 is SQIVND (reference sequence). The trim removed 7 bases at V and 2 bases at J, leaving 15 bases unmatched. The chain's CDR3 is CASTPDPGTGADTDTQYF. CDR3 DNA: TGTGCCAGTACTCCCGATCCCGGGACAGGGGCCGACACAGATACGCAGTATTTT.

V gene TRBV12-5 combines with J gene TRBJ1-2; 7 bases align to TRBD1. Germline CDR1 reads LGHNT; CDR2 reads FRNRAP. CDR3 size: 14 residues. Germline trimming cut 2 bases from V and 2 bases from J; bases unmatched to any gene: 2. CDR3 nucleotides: TGTGCTAGTGGTTTGCCGACAGGGAACTATGGCTACACCTTC. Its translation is CASGLPTGNYGYTF.

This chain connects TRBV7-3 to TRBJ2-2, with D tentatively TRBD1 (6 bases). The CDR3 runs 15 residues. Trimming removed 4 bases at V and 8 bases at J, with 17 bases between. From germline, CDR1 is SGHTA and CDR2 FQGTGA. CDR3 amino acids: CASSSTGDRTGELFF. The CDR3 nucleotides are TGTGCCAGCAGCTCGACCGGAGACAGGACTGGGGAGCTGTTTTTT.

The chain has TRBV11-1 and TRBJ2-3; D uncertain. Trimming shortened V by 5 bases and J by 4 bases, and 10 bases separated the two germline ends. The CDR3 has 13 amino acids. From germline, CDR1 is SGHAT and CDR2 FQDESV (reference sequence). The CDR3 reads CASSLVWADTQYF. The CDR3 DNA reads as TGTGCCAGCAGCCTGGTCTGGGCAGATACGCAGTATTTT.

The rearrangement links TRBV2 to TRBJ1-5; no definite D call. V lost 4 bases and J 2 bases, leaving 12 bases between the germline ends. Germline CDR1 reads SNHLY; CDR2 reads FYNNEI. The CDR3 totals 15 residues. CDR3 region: CASSGRALGNQPQHF. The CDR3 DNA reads TGTGCCAGCAGTGGACGCGCTCTGGGCAATCAGCCCCAGCATTTT.

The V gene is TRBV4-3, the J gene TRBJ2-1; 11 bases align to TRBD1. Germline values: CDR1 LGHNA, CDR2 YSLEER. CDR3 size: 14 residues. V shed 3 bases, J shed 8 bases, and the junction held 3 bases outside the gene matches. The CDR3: CASSQRTGGYEQFF. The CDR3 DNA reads TGCGCCAGCAGCCAGAGGACAGGGGGCTATGAGCAGTTCTTC.

The DNA for the CDR3 is TGTGCCAGCAGCTCCGGCACAGCGGGAGGGCGCCAGACCCAGTACTTC. It specifies CASSSGTAGGRQTQYF. V usage is TRBV7-2 and J usage is TRBJ2-5; 10 nucleotides agree with TRBD2. Germline V gene sequence: CDR1 SGHTA, CDR2 FQGNSA. V shed 4 bases, J shed 6 bases, and the junction held 11 bases outside the gene matches. The CDR3 length is 16 residues.

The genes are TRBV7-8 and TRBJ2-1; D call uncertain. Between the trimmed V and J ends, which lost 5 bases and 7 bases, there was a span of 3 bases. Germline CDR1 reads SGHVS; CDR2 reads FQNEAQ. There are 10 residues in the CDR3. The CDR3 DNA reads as TGTGCCAGCAGCATAAATGAGCAGTTCTTC. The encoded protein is CASSINEQFF.

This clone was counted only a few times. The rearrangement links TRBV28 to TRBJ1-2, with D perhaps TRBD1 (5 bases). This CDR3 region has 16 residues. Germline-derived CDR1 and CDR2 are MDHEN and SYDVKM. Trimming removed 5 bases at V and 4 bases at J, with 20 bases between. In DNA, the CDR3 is TGTGCCAGCAGTCCGACCCCCGCAGCAGGGAGCTATGGCTACACCTTC. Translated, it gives CASSPTPAAGSYGYTF.

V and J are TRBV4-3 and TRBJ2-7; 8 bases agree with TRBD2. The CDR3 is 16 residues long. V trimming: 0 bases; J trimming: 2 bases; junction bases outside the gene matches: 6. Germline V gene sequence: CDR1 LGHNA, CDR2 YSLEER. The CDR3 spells CASSQDGLAGTYEQYF. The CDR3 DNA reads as TGCGCCAGCAGCCAAGATGGACTAGCCGGAACCTACGAGCAGTACTTC.

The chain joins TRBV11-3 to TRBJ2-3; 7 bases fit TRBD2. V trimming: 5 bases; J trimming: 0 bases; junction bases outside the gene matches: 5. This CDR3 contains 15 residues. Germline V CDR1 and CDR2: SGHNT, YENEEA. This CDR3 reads CASSQFGGSTDTQYF. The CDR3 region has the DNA TGTGCCAGCAGCCAATTCGGGGGGAGCACAGATACGCAGTATTTT.

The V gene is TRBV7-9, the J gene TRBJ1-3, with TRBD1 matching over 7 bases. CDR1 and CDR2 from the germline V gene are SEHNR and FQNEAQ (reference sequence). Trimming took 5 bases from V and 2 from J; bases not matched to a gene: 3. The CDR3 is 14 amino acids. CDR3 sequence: CASSIDRAGNTIYF. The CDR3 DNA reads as TGTGCCAGCAGCATCGACAGGGCTGGAAACACCATATATTTT. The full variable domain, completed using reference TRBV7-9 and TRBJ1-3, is DTGVSQNPRHKITKRGQNVTFRCDPISEHNRLYWYRQTLGQGPEFLTYFQNEAQLEKSRLLSDRFSAERPKGSFSTLEIQRTEQGDSAMYLCASSIDRAGNTIYFGEGSWLTVV.

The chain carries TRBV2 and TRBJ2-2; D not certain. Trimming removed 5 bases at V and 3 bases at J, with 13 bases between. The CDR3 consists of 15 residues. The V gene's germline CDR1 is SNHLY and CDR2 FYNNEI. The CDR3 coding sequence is TGTGCCAGCAGTTCCCACCTCTTGGACACCGGGGAGCTGTTTTTT. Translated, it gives CASSSHLLDTGELFF. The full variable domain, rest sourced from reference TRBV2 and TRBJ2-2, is EPEVTQTPSHQVTQMGQEVILRCVPISNHLYFYWYRQILGQKVEFLVSFYNNEISEKSEIFDDQFSVERPDGSNFTLKIRSTKLEDSAMYFCASSSHLLDTGELFFGEGSRLTVL.

The CDR3 DNA reads TGTGCCAGTAGTATGGACAGGTTGAGCTCCTACGAGCAGTACTTC. It yields the protein CASSMDRLSSYEQYF. The rearrangement uses TRBV19 and TRBJ2-7, with 7 bases fitting TRBD1. The CDR3 runs 15 residues. V trimming: 3 bases; J trimming: 0 bases; junction bases outside the gene matches: 5. CDR1 is LNHDA, CDR2 SQIVND, per germline (reference sequence).

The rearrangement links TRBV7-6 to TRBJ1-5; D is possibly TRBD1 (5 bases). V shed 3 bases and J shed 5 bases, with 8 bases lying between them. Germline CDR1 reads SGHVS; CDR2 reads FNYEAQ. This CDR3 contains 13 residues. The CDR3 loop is CASSFGGDQPQHF. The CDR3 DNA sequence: TGTGCCAGCAGCTTTGGAGGGGATCAGCCCCAGCATTTT.

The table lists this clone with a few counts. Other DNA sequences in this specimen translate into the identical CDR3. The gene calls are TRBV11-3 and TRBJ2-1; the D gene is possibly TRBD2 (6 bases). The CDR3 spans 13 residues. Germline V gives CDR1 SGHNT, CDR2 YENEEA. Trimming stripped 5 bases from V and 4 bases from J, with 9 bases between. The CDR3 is CASSPAGYNEQFF. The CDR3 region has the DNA TGTGCCAGCAGCCCCGCGGGATACAATGAGCAGTTCTTC.